This is a list of T cell receptor beta chains from one sample in a study of tumor-infiltrating lymphocytes in primary liver carcinoma. In TCRdb, the multiplex PCR reads were re-called with MiXCR into one record per CDR3 protein. The sample includes fewer than 150,000 distinct CDR3 sequences, around two thirds of them seen just once. The sample taken for sequencing was liver tumor tissue from sampling region 1. The receptors here all came from a woman aged 55 to 70 with primary liver carcinoma and hepatitis B virus infection. The CDR3 runs from the conserved cysteine through the conserved F or W. A D gene is named only where the DNA matches it firmly. Rows may omit the clone size; those that give it use once, few, many or a size class.

size	length	V	D	J	CDR3	DNA
NA	13	TRBV6-6	NA	TRBJ2-7	CASSACSSYEQYF	TGTGCCAGCAGCGCATGTAGCTCCTACGAGCAGTACTTC
many	12	TRBV10-3	NA	TRBJ1-1	CAISEPGTEAFF	TGTGCCATCAGTGAGCCGGGCACTGAAGCTTTCTTT
many	14	TRBV29-1	TRBD2	TRBJ2-5	CSVATSGSTETQYF	TGCAGCGTCGCAACTAGCGGGAGTACAGAGACCCAGTACTTC
NA	15	TRBV11-3	NA	TRBJ2-2	CASSPRAGDTGGLFF	TGTGCCAGCAGCCCGCGGGCTGGGGACACCGGGGGGCTGTTTTTT
NA	15	TRBV11-2	TRBD1	TRBJ2-7	CASSPGQGDCGEQYF	TGTGCCAGCAGCCCCGGACAGGGGGATTGTGGTGAGCAGTACTTC
NA	15	TRBV4-1	NA	TRBJ2-5	CASSTALGGLETQYF	TGCGCCAGCAGCACAGCTCTAGGGGGACTAGAGACCCAGTACTTC
NA	15	TRBV28	TRBD2	TRBJ2-7	CASNPAGTNVYEQYF	TGTGCCAGCAATCCCGCCGGGACTAACGTCTACGAGCAGTACTTC
few	15	TRBV28	NA	TRBJ1-1	CASVTPFGGDTEAFF	TGTGCCAGCGTAACGCCTTTTGGGGGTGACACTGAAGCTTTCTTT
many	15	TRBV11-2	NA	TRBJ2-4	CASSLEGLAKNIQYF	TGTGCCAGCAGCTTAGAAGGATTAGCCAAAAACATTCAGTACTTC
NA	9	TRBV29-1	NA	TRBJ1-1	CGGGDEAFF	TGCGGCGGAGGCGATGAAGCTTTCTTT
few	14	TRBV11-2	NA	TRBJ2-7	CVSSLTDAAYEQYF	TGTGTCAGCAGTTTAACGGACGCTGCCTACGAGCAGTACTTC
many	15	TRBV6-9	TRBD2	TRBJ2-4	CARELAGVPKNIQYF	TGTGCCCGAGAACTAGCGGGAGTACCCAAAAACATTCAGTACTTC
NA	15	TRBV11-2	NA	TRBJ1-6	CASSSVGTPGSSLHF	TGTGCCAGCAGCTCCGTCGGGACACCGGGATCATCCCTCCACTTT
once	14	TRBV29-1	NA	TRBJ2-3	CSVALIRSTNTQYF	TGCAGCGTTGCCCTGATCCGGAGCACAAATACACAGTATTTT
few	13	TRBV30	NA	TRBJ2-7	CAWSVGGPYEQYF	TGTGCCTGGAGTGTAGGGGGGCCCTACGAGCAGTACTTC
NA	12	TRBV11-2	NA	TRBJ2-7	CANSLVRDEQYF	TGTGCCAACAGCTTAGTTCGGGACGAGCAGTACTTC
NA	14	TRBV11-2	NA	TRBJ2-1	CVSSQTSGSNEQFF	TGTGTCAGCAGTCAAACTAGTGGGAGCAATGAGCAGTTCTTC